Sequencing of this T cell receptor beta chain was carried out in a study of memory CD4+ T cells and cytomegalovirus serostatus. Single viable CD3+CD4+CD8-CD45RO+ cells were sorted as the memory CD4+ T cells. After thawing, CD4+ T cells were positively selected. Original methodology: After removing out-of-frame reads, 2 million to 2.5 million distinct TCRbeta sequences remained. Sequencing used immunoSEQ multiplex PCR; TCRdb keeps in-frame clones, though not all of them. The V and J calls and clone size come from that table; D and trimming were worked out from the DNA. The sample consists of fewer than 50,000 clones, roughly 85% of them appearing once. Study-wide results and caveats: Of about 150 reported CMV TCRbeta sequences, around 62 were found in memory CD4+ repertoires.

The CDR3 loop spans 15 amino acids. The V and J ends lost 6 bases and 3 bases respectively, with 15 bases between them. Looked up from germline, CDR1 is MNHEY and CDR2 is SMNVEV (reference sequence). As concerns this clone: Antigen unknown.

Sequenced: memory CD4+ T cells from blood. The TCR originated in an adult in good health and CMV-seropositive. This rearrangement joins TRBV27 to TRBJ1-5; possibly TRBD1 for D (5 bases). The chain's CDR3 is CASSPTQGYNQPQHF. The CDR3 nucleotides are TGTGCCAGCAGCCCGACCCAGGGATACAATCAGCCCCAGCATTTT.